This TCR beta chain was recovered during a study of cytomegalovirus exposure and HLA in healthy donors. Points on this clone: Its target is not known.

Germline lookup yields CDR1 MNHNY and CDR2 SVGAGI (reference sequence). The V and J ends lost 4 bases and 2 bases, in that order; junction bases with no gene match: 4. The CDR3 totals 16 residues. Points from the study as a whole: Prior analysis indicated that the majority of TCR beta V segments exhibited productivity approximately 87% or approximately 30% of the time. Several of the most significant clusters were apparently associated with common viral pathogens in a later analysis. V- and J-gene trimming in TCR beta was tied to a missense DCLRE1C variant by an analysis performed later.

Use of 60 Vbeta and 13 Jbeta primers characterized the PCR. Measured with immunoSEQ multiplex PCR; TCRdb has only the in-frame clones, and not every one. The sample lists approximately 72,000 clones, around 70% occurring once. Donors counted as nominally healthy when sampled, yet unrecorded immune exposures were likely. The specimen sequenced was PBMCs. The sequence came from a man between 40 and 49 years old in good health and CMV-seropositive. This chain links TRBV6-6 with TRBJ2-3; 12 nucleotides agree with TRBD2. This CDR3 is CASSFGLAGNTDTQYF. CDR3 bases: TGTGCCAGCAGTTTCGGACTAGCGGGGAACACAGATACGCAGTATTTT.